The subject of this entry is one T cell receptor (beta chain). The repertoire was sequenced with immunoSEQ multiplex PCR; TCRdb's copy has only in-frame clones and lacks some. The sample has about 49,000 clones; around 77% are singletons. This entry comes from a study of PD-1 blockade in mismatch repair-deficient tumors. The CDR3 is 19 amino acids. The source material was PBMCs, sampled before pembrolizumab treatment. The chain is built from TRBV21-1 and TRBJ1-5. TRBV21-1 is a listed pseudogene. The clonotype originates from an adult with mismatch repair-deficient cancer. In DNA form, the CDR3 reads TGTGCCAGCAGCAAAGAGAAGGCATCGTTCGATTATAGCAATCAGCCCCAGCATTTT. It translates to CASSKEKASFDYSNQPQHF.